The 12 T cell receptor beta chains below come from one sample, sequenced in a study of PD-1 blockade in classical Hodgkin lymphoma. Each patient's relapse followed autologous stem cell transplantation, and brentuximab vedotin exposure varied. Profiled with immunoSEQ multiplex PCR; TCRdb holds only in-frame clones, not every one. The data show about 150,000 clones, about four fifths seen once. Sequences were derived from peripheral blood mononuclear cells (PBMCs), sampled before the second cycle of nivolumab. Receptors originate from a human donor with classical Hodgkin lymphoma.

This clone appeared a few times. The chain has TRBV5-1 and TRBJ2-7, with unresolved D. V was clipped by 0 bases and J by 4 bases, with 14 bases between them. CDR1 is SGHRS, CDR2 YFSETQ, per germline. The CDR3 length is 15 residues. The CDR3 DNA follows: TGCGCCAGCAGCTTGGCTGCAGCAATAAAATACGAGCAGTACTTC. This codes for CASSLAAAIKYEQYF.

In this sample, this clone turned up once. The CDR3 reads CASSLGEKLFF. CDR3 DNA sequence: TGCGCCAGCAGCTTAGGTGAAAAACTGTTTTTT. V and J are TRBV5-1 and TRBJ1-4; D gene unclear. Germline V gene data show CDR1 as SGHRS and CDR2 as YFSETQ. V was pared by 2 bases and J by 7 bases, with 3 bases between. CDR3 length: 11 residues.

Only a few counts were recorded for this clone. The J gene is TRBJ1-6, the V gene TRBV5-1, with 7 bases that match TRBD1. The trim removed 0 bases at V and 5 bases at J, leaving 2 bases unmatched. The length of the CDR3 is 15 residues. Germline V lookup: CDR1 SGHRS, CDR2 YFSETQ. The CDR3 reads CASSLDRGHNSPLHF. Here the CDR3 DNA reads TGCGCCAGCAGCTTGGACAGGGGCCATAATTCACCCCTCCACTTT.

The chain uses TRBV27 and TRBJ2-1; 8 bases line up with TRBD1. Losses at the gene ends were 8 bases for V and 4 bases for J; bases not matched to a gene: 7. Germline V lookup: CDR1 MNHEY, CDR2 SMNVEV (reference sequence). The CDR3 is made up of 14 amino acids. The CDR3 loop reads CASGHRGAYNEQFF. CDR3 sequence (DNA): TGTGCCAGCGGCCACAGGGGGGCATACAATGAGCAGTTCTTC.

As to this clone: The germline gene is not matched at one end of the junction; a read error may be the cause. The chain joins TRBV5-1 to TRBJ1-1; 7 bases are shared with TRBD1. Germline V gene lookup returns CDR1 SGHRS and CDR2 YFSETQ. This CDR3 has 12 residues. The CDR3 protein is CASSSGGTEAFF. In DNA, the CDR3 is TGTGCCAGCAGCTCAGGGGGCACTGAAGCTTTCTTT.

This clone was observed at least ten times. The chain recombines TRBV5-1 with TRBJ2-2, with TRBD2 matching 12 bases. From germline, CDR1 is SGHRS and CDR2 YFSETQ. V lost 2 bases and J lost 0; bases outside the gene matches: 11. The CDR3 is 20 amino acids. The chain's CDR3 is CASSFTRLAGVSANTGELFF. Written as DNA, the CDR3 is TGCGCCAGCAGCTTCACCCGACTAGCGGGAGTTTCCGCGAACACCGGGGAGCTGTTTTTT.

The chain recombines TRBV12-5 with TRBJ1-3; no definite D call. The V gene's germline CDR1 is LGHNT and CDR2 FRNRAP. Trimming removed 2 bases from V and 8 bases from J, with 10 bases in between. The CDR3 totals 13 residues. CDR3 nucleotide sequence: TGTGCTAGTGGTTTGAGCCCGGTTGACACCATATATTTT. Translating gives CASGLSPVDTIYF. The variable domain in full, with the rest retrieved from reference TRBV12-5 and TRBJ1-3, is DARVTQTPRHKVTEMGQEVTMRCQPILGHNTVFWYRQTMMQGLELLAYFRNRAPLDDSGMPKDRFSAEMPDATLATLKIQPSEPRDSAVYFCASGLSPVDTIYFGEGSWLTVV.

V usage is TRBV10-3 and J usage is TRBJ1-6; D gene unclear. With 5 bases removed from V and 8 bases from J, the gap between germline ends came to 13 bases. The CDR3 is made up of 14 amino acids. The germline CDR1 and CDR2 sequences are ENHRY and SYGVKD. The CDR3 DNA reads TGTGCCATCAGTCCCCGGGGTGGGGATTCACCCCTCCACTTT. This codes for CAISPRGGDSPLHF.

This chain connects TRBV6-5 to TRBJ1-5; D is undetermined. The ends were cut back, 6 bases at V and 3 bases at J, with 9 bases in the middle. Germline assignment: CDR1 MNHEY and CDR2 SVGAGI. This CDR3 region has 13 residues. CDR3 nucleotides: TGTGCCAGCAGCACGAGTCCCAATCAGCCCCAGCATTTT. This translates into CASSTSPNQPQHF.

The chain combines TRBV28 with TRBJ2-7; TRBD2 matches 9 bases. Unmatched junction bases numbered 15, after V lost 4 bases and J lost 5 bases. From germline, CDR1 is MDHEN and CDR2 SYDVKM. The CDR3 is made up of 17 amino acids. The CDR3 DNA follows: TGTGCCAGCAGTTCCCACACTCCCGGACTAGCGCTCCACGAGCAGTACTTC. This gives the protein CASSSHTPGLALHEQYF.

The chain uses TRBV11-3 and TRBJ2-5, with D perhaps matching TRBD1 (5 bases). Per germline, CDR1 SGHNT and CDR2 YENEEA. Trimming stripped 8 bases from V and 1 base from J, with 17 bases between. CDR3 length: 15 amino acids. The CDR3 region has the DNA TGTGCCAGCCATTTGGGGCTAAAAGGCCAAGAGACCCAGTACTTC. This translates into CASHLGLKGQETQYF.

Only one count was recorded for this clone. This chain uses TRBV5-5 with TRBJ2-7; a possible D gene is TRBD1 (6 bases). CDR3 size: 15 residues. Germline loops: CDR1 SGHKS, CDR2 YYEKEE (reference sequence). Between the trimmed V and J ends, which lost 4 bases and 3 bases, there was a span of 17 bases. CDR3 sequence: CASSEAGTSNYEQYF. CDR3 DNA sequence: TGTGCCAGCAGCGAAGCCGGGACATCGAACTACGAGCAGTACTTC.